These T cell receptor beta chains were read from a single sample in a study of post-analysis software for immune sequencing data. TCRdb reanalysed the PCR reads using MiXCR and keeps one entry per CDR3 protein. The sample contains more than 450,000 distinct CDR3 sequences, 44% of which appear only once. Sequenced material: blood. These receptor sequences come from a girl aged 10-17 years with multiple sclerosis. The CDR3 runs from the conserved cysteine through the conserved F or W. D genes are given only for firm matches. Size tells how often a clone was seen (once, few, many) or the class of an expanded clone, and some rows leave it out.

d_gene: NA; j_gene: TRBJ1-1; abundance: NA; v_gene: TRBV7-9; CDR3aa: CASSEGETEAFF; CDR3nt: TGTGCCAGCAGTGAGGGGGAGACTGAAGCTTTCTTT
d_gene: NA; j_gene: TRBJ2-3; abundance: few; v_gene: TRBV6-6; CDR3aa: CASSKLSTDTQYF; CDR3nt: TGTGCCAGCAGTAAGCTGAGCACAGATACGCAGTATTTT
d_gene: TRBD2; j_gene: TRBJ2-6; abundance: NA; v_gene: TRBV3-1; CDR3aa: CASSQDAGGWANVLTF; CDR3nt: TGTGCCAGCAGCCAAGACGCGGGGGGCTGGGCCAACGTCCTGACTTTC
d_gene: NA; j_gene: TRBJ2-6; abundance: NA; v_gene: TRBV5-1; CDR3aa: CASRGSSSGANVLTF; CDR3nt: TGCGCCAGCAGGGGCAGTAGCTCTGGGGCCAACGTCCTGACTTTC
d_gene: TRBD2; j_gene: TRBJ2-3; abundance: NA; v_gene: TRBV10-3; CDR3aa: CAISEVREGTDTRYF; CDR3nt: TGTGCCATCAGTGAGGTGCGGGAGGGCACAGATACGCGGTATTTT
d_gene: NA; j_gene: TRBJ2-3; abundance: few; v_gene: TRBV10-3; CDR3aa: CAISDSTDTQYF; CDR3nt: TGTGCCATCAGTGACAGCACAGATACGCAGTATTTT
d_gene: NA; j_gene: TRBJ2-5; abundance: NA; v_gene: TRBV20-1; CDR3aa: CSARLSPYETQYF; CDR3nt: TGCAGTGCTAGGCTCTCCCCCTACGAGACCCAGTACTTC
d_gene: TRBD2; j_gene: TRBJ2-3; abundance: NA; v_gene: TRBV5-1; CDR3aa: CASSLALAASTDTQYF; CDR3nt: TGCGCCAGCAGCTTGGCACTAGCGGCTAGCACAGATACGCAGTATTTT
d_gene: NA; j_gene: TRBJ2-1; abundance: few; v_gene: TRBV10-3; CDR3aa: CAISVSTLGSSYDEQFF; CDR3nt: TGTGCCATCAGTGTGTCGACGTTGGGGAGCTCCTACGATGAGCAGTTCTTC
d_gene: TRBD1; j_gene: TRBJ2-1; abundance: few; v_gene: TRBV29-1; CDR3aa: CSVERDSKNNEQFF; CDR3nt: TGCAGCGTTGAAAGGGACAGTAAGAACAATGAGCAGTTCTTC
d_gene: TRBD2; j_gene: TRBJ2-1; abundance: few; v_gene: TRBV10-3; CDR3aa: CAISESRSQVAGPYNEQFF; CDR3nt: TGTGCCATCAGTGAGTCCCGGTCCCAGGTAGCGGGACCCTACAATGAGCAGTTCTTC
d_gene: TRBD1; j_gene: TRBJ1-2; abundance: NA; v_gene: TRBV7-9; CDR3aa: CASSYSGGYYGYTF; CDR3nt: TGTGCCAGCAGCTATTCAGGGGGGTACTATGGCTACACCTTC
d_gene: TRBD1; j_gene: TRBJ1-4; abundance: NA; v_gene: TRBV5-1; CDR3aa: CASSTGTVPHEKLFF; CDR3nt: TGCGCCAGCAGTACCGGGACAGTGCCGCATGAAAAACTGTTTTTT
d_gene: NA; j_gene: TRBJ2-1; abundance: NA; v_gene: TRBV12-3/TRBV12-4; CDR3aa: CASTPSRNEQFF; CDR3nt: TGTGCCAGCACCCCGTCGCGGAATGAGCAGTTCTTC
d_gene: TRBD2; j_gene: TRBJ2-7; abundance: NA; v_gene: TRBV30; CDR3aa: CAWSVAGGTYEQYF; CDR3nt: TGTGCCTGGAGTGTAGCGGGAGGTACCTACGAGCAGTACTTC
d_gene: TRBD1; j_gene: TRBJ2-7; abundance: NA; v_gene: TRBV5-1; CDR3aa: CASSLRGHDEQYF; CDR3nt: TGCGCCAGCAGCTTAAGGGGGCACGACGAGCAGTACTTC
d_gene: TRBD1; j_gene: TRBJ1-1; abundance: NA; v_gene: TRBV15; CDR3aa: CATRSTGENTEAFF; CDR3nt: TGTGCCACCAGGTCGACAGGGGAGAACACTGAAGCTTTCTTT
d_gene: NA; j_gene: TRBJ2-7; abundance: once; v_gene: TRBV5-1; CDR3aa: CAISPDGDILYEQYF; CDR3nt: TGCGCCATCAGCCCAGACGGGGACATCCTCTACGAGCAGTACTTC
d_gene: NA; j_gene: TRBJ2-5; abundance: NA; v_gene: TRBV4-2; CDR3aa: CASSQESSEQETQYF; CDR3nt: TGTGCCAGCAGCCAAGAAAGTTCCGAGCAGGAGACCCAGTACTTC